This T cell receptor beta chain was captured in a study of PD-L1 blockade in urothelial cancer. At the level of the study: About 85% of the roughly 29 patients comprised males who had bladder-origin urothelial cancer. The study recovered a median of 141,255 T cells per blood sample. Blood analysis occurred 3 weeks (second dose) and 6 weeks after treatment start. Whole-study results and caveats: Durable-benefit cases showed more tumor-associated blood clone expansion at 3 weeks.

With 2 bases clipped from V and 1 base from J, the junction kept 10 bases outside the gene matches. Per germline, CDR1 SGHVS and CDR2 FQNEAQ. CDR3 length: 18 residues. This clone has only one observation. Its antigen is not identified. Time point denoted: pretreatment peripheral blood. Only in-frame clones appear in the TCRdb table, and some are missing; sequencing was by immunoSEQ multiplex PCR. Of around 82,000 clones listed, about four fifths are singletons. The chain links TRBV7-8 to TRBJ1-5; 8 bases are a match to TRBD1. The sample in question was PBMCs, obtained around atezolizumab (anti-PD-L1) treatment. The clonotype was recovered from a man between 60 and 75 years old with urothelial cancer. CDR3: CASSLKGQGQESNQPQHF. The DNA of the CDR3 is TGTGCCAGCAGCTTAAAGGGGCAGGGACAGGAGAGCAATCAGCCCCAGCATTTT.